This TCR beta chain came from a study of T cells in Graves' hyperthyroidism and ophthalmopathy. TCR beta CDR3 sequences were amplified from RNA transcripts. First-round RT-PCR targeting the TCR CDR3 was performed with the HTBI primer set. In TCRdb, the multiplex PCR reads were re-called with MiXCR into one record per CDR3 protein. The sample consists of 370,000 or so distinct CDR3 sequences, roughly 13% of them appearing once. Progressors' blood was drawn at hyperthyroidism diagnosis, before ophthalmopathy symptoms. The sequencing input was blood. The receptor was derived from a man younger than 40 with Graves' hyperthyroidism that later progressed to Graves' ophthalmopathy.

The CDR3 DNA sequence: TGTGCCAGCAGTAGACAGGGCAGGCAGCCCCAGCATTTT. Translated, it gives CASSRQGRQPQHF. The V and J genes are TRBV12-3 or TRBV12-4 and TRBJ1-5; the match to TRBD1 covers 7 bases. The J segment lost 7 bases and the V segment lost 5 bases, leaving 5 bases of the junction unmatched. The CDR3 totals 13 residues.